A selection of T cell receptor beta chains follows, all from one sample in a study of blood T cell repertoires in COVID-19. The data were produced by immunoSEQ multiplex PCR, yet TCRdb's version contains in-frame clones alone and is incomplete. The sample includes hundreds of thousands of clones, about 90% of them seen just once. Sequenced input: peripheral blood. The receptors stem from a woman younger than 30 who had recovered from COVID-19. Both conserved end residues are part of each CDR3. Fields, in order: V gene, D gene, J gene, clone size, CDR3 DNA, CDR3 protein. A D gene is named only where the DNA matches it firmly. The size field is filled for only some rows; it gives once, few, many or a size class.

>TRBV9|.|TRBJ1-2|few
TGTGCCAGCAGCCCCCGACTCTGGGTCGGTGGCTACACCTTC
CASSPRLWVGGYTF
>TRBV7-2|.|TRBJ2-3|.
TGTGCCAGCAGCTTAGGGACTGCGGCTGATACGCAGTATTTT
CASSLGTAADTQYF
>TRBV7-9|.|TRBJ1-2|.
TGTGCCAGCAGCTTAGCGGACGAGGGGGAGTATGGCTACACCTTC
CASSLADEGEYGYTF
>TRBV11-2|.|TRBJ1-1|.
TGTGCCAGCAGCTTAGGCAGGAACACTGAAGCTTTCTTT
CASSLGRNTEAFF
>TRBV5-1|.|TRBJ2-2|.
TGCGCCAGCTCTAGAAGCCCGAACACCGGGGAGCTGTTTTTT
CASSRSPNTGELFF
>TRBV5-5|TRBD1|TRBJ1-3|.
TGTGCCAGCAGCCTTTACGACAGGGGAATTCGGGACACCATATATTTT
CASSLYDRGIRDTIYF
>TRBV5-6|TRBD2|TRBJ2-1|.
TGTGCCAGCAGCTTGACTAGCGGGATAATCAGGGAGCAGTTCTTC
CASSLTSGIIREQFF
>TRBV4-1|TRBD1|TRBJ1-2|.
TGCGCCAGCAGCCCCGGAGGACAGGGGGATGGCTACACCTTC
CASSPGGQGDGYTF
>TRBV13|TRBD1|TRBJ1-2|.
TGTGCCAGCAGCTCGACCGGACAGGCAGGTGGCTACACCTTC
CASSSTGQAGGYTF
>TRBV18|.|TRBJ1-1|.
TGTGCCAGCTCACCACGTGGGGGGGGCGCAGCCGACATGAACACTGAAGCTTTCTTT
CASSPRGGGAADMNTEAFF
>TRBV10-3|.|TRBJ1-4|.
TGTGCCATCAGAACAGCCTCGAGTGAAAAACTGTTTTTT
CAIRTASSEKLFF
>TRBV6-2/TRBV6-3|.|TRBJ2-3|.
TGTGCCAGCAGTTACGGGGGCGGCACAGATACGCAGTATTTT
CASSYGGGTDTQYF
>TRBV3-1/TRBV3-2|TRBD1|TRBJ1-1|.
TGTGCCAGCAGCCAAGCGGACAGGGCGAACACTGAAGCTTTCTTT
CASSQADRANTEAFF
>TRBV4-3|.|TRBJ1-4|.
TGCGCCAGCAGCCAAGATTTAACCGGAGCTGAAAAACTGTTTTTT
CASSQDLTGAEKLFF
>TRBV10-1|TRBD2|TRBJ2-2|.
TGCGCCAGCAGTGAGTCGCCTCCGGGACTAGCGGTAACCGGGGAGCTGTTTTTT
CASSESPPGLAVTGELFF
>TRBV27|.|TRBJ2-2|.
TGTGCCAGCAGTTGGAGTGGACTCGACACCGGGGAGCTGTTTTTT
CASSWSGLDTGELFF
>TRBV30|.|TRBJ2-1|.
TGTGCCTGGAGTGTGGCCCGATACAATGAGCAGTTCTTC
CAWSVARYNEQFF
>TRBV5-1|TRBD2|TRBJ2-3|.
TGCGCCAGCAGCTACGGGACTAGCGGGAGGGTCGGCACAGATACGCAGTATTTT
CASSYGTSGRVGTDTQYF
>TRBV9|.|TRBJ2-3|.
TGTGCCAGCAGCATTAGCGGATCTAGCACAGATACGCAGTATTTT
CASSISGSSTDTQYF
>TRBV7-2|TRBD2|TRBJ2-2|.
TGTGCCAGCAGCTTAGAACTAGCGGGAGCTTCCGCCGGGGAGCTGTTTTTT
CASSLELAGASAGELFF
>TRBV6-5|TRBD2|TRBJ2-1|.
TGTGCCAGCAGTTCCCTAAGCGGGAGTAGTAGGAATGAGCAGTTCTTC
CASSSLSGSSRNEQFF
>TRBV19|.|TRBJ1-5|.
TGTGCCAGTACAAGGGGTGGACCAACGAGACAGCCCCAGCATTTT
CASTRGGPTRQPQHF
>TRBV9|.|TRBJ2-1|few
TGTGCCAGCAGCGTAGCCTTTGGGGTAGCGGCCATCACGGGTAATGAGCAGTTCTTC
CASSVAFGVAAITGNEQFF
>TRBV6-6|TRBD1|TRBJ1-1|.
TGTGCCAGCAGTTCGCGGGGGGGACAGAGGAACACTGAAGCTTTCTTT
CASSSRGGQRNTEAFF
>TRBV15|.|TRBJ2-1|.
TGTGCCACCAGCCTGGAGGGCCGGAGGTACAATGAGCAGTTCTTC
CATSLEGRRYNEQFF
>TRBV18|.|TRBJ1-1|.
TGTGCCAGCTCACCAATGTGGGGCAATGAAGCTTTCTTT
CASSPMWGNEAFF
>TRBV6-2/TRBV6-3|TRBD2|TRBJ2-4|.
TGTGCCAGCAGTCCCCGGGTAGCGGGGTTCCTAGCCAAAAACATTCAGTACTTC
CASSPRVAGFLAKNIQYF
>TRBV28|TRBD1|TRBJ1-3|few
TGTGCCAGCAGTTTACATTACCCGGACAGGGCTGGAAACACCATATATTTT
CASSLHYPDRAGNTIYF
>TRBV6-2/TRBV6-3|TRBD2|TRBJ2-2|.
TGTGCCAGCAGTTACTCGGGACTAGCGGCAACGAACACCGGGGAGCTGTTTTTT
CASSYSGLAATNTGELFF
>TRBV9|TRBD1|TRBJ1-5|.
TGTGCCAGCAGCCTGGGACAGGGGAGGGATCAGCCCCAGCATTTT
CASSLGQGRDQPQHF
>TRBV19|TRBD1|TRBJ1-5|.
TGTGCCACCGCAGGACAGGTTAGCAATCAGCCCCAGCATTTT
CATAGQVSNQPQHF
>TRBV5-4|.|TRBJ1-1|.
TGTGCCAGCAGCCCGGGGGGGTTCGTGGATAACACTGAAGCTTTCTTT
CASSPGGFVDNTEAFF
>TRBV25-1|.|TRBJ1-3|.
TGTGCCAGCAGTGAATCCACAGCCGAACCGTCTGGAAACACCATATATTTT
CASSESTAEPSGNTIYF
>TRBV5-4|.|TRBJ2-2|.
TGTGCCAGTAGAAAAACCACCGGGGAGCTGTTTTTT
CASRKTTGELFF
>TRBV19|TRBD2|TRBJ2-1|.
TGTGCCAGTAGTCTAAAGATGCTCTGGACTAGCGGGGGCTCCTACAATGAGCAGTTCTTC
CASSLKMLWTSGGSYNEQFF
>TRBV12-5|.|TRBJ1-2|.
TGTGCTAGTGGTGTATCGCAGCGGACAGTTCCAAACTATGGCTACACCTTC
CASGVSQRTVPNYGYTF
>TRBV9|TRBD2|TRBJ2-1|once
TGTGCCAGCAGCCCCGGACTAGCGGGAGCACATGAGCAGTTCTTC
CASSPGLAGAHEQFF
>TRBV19|.|TRBJ2-5|.
TGTGCCAGTAGTATTCGAGACGGGGAGACCCAGTACTTC
CASSIRDGETQYF
>TRBV4-3|.|TRBJ1-1|.
TGCGCCAGCAGCCAAGATAGGAGGCAGCGGGCTTTCTTT
CASSQDRRQRAFF